Listed below are T cell receptor beta chains from one sample, sequenced in a study of OX40 agonist ivuxolimab in advanced cancers. Profiled with immunoSEQ multiplex PCR; TCRdb holds only in-frame clones, not every one. The sample yields approximately 60,000 clones, around 90% seen once. This sample comprised CD4+ or CD8+ T cells sorted from blood, obtained in a trial of the OX40 agonist ivuxolimab. Every receptor here comes from an adult with an advanced solid tumor such as melanoma, head and neck, liver or kidney cancer. CDR3s include the opening cysteine and the closing phenylalanine or tryptophan. D genes are given only for firm matches. Some rows mark clone size as missing; the rest say once, few, many or name a class of expanded clone.

d_call,clone_size,v_call,j_call,cdr3_nt,cdr3_aa
TRBD2,NA,TRBV11-2,TRBJ2-2,TGTGCCAGCAGCCACTACCGACTAGCGGGAGGCACCGGGGAGCTGTTTTTT,CASSHYRLAGGTGELFF
NA,NA,TRBV9,TRBJ2-3,TGTGCCAGCAGCGTAGGGGGAGGAGATACGCAGTATTTT,CASSVGGGDTQYF
NA,NA,TRBV6-5,TRBJ1-2,TGTGCCAGCAGTTACTCGGCAGAGAACTATGGCTACACCTTC,CASSYSAENYGYTF
NA,NA,TRBV19,TRBJ1-1,TGTGCCAGTAGTATCTCACAGAACACTGAAGCTTTCTTT,CASSISQNTEAFF
TRBD1,NA,TRBV11-2,TRBJ1-1,TGTGCCAGCAGCTTAGCCTGGACAGGGAACACTGAAGCTTTCTTT,CASSLAWTGNTEAFF
NA,NA,TRBV27,TRBJ1-2,TGTGCCAGCAGCTGGGGGCCTAACTATGGCTACACCTTC,CASSWGPNYGYTF
TRBD2,NA,TRBV4-1,TRBJ2-2,TGCGCCAGCAGCCAAGATGGCGGGGGGGCCCCCGGGGAGCTGTTTTTT,CASSQDGGGAPGELFF
TRBD1,NA,TRBV7-9,TRBJ1-4,TGTGCCAGCAGCGTTCCTCGGGACAGGGTGGATATAAATGAAAAACTGTTTTTT,CASSVPRDRVDINEKLFF
NA,NA,TRBV6-5,TRBJ1-5,TGTGCCAGCACCGACGTAGGGGATCAGCCCCAGCATTTT,CASTDVGDQPQHF
TRBD1,NA,TRBV6-7,TRBJ2-2,TGTGCCAGCAGTTACTCGACAGGGACCGGGGAGCTGTTTTTT,CASSYSTGTGELFF
TRBD2,NA,TRBV11-2,TRBJ2-3,TGTGCCAGCAGCCCTAGCGGGAGCACAGATACGCAGTATTTT,CASSPSGSTDTQYF
TRBD2,NA,TRBV18,TRBJ2-2,TGTGCCAGCTCACCTCGGGAGGGGGCGAACACCGGGGAGCTGTTTTTT,CASSPREGANTGELFF
TRBD1,NA,TRBV27,TRBJ2-5,TGTGCCAGCAGTTTATCGGGGACAGGGCCCCAAGAGACCCAGTACTTC,CASSLSGTGPQETQYF
NA,NA,TRBV28,TRBJ1-5,TGTGCCAGCAGCTGGTCAGGAAGCAATCAGCCCCAGCATTTT,CASSWSGSNQPQHF
NA,NA,TRBV7-9,TRBJ2-2,TGTGCCAGCAGCCCTACTATATGGCAGGGTGACACCGGGGAGCTGTTTTTT,CASSPTIWQGDTGELFF
NA,NA,TRBV6-5,TRBJ1-3,TGTGCCAGCAGTTCCCCAACGAACTCTGGAAACACCATATATTTT,CASSSPTNSGNTIYF
TRBD1,NA,TRBV7-9,TRBJ2-5,TGTGCCAGCAGCGGGACAGGACTTCATCGCCAAGAGACCCAGTACTTC,CASSGTGLHRQETQYF
NA,NA,TRBV1,TRBJ2-7,TGCACCAGCAACCTCCGCGCGGAATCCTACGAGCAGTACTTC,CTSNLRAESYEQYF
NA,few,TRBV7-6,TRBJ1-1,TGTGCCAGCAGCCCTGGTAAGCCTGAAGCTTTCTTT,CASSPGKPEAFF
TRBD2,few,TRBV5-1,TRBJ2-7,TGCGCCAGCAGCGAAGGACTAGCGAGCGACGAGCAGTACTTC,CASSEGLASDEQYF
TRBD1,few,TRBV7-7,TRBJ2-5,TGTGCCAGCAGCTCCGACAGGGTCTCCCAAGAGACCCAGTACTTC,CASSSDRVSQETQYF
TRBD1,NA,TRBV29-1,TRBJ1-1,TGCAGCGTCCAGGGGGTGGTTGAGGCTTTCTTT,CSVQGVVEAFF
NA,NA,TRBV7-9,TRBJ1-2,TGTGCCAGCAGCTTAGGACGGAATGGCTACACCTTC,CASSLGRNGYTF
NA,NA,TRBV10-3,TRBJ2-3,TGTGCCATCAGTGAGTCCGATTTGGGGCAGGGTGACGGCACAGATACGCAGTATTTT,CAISESDLGQGDGTDTQYF
NA,NA,TRBV7-8,TRBJ1-1,TGTGCCAGCAGCCCCACCGGCTGGGAAGCTTTCTTT,CASSPTGWEAFF
NA,NA,TRBV11-2,TRBJ1-4,TGTGCCAGCACGCCCGGGGGGCACGGTGAAAAACTGTTTTTT,CASTPGGHGEKLFF
TRBD1,NA,TRBV4-1,TRBJ1-6,TGCGCCAGCAGCCAAGAGGGACAGGGGGGGTCACCCCTCCACTTT,CASSQEGQGGSPLHF
TRBD2,NA,TRBV27,TRBJ2-1,TGTGCCAGCATGGGACTAGCGGGAGACAATGAGCAGTTCTTC,CASMGLAGDNEQFF
NA,NA,TRBV4-1,TRBJ1-2,TGCGCCAGCAGCCAAGTATACATAGCGGGGGCGGATGGCTACACCTTC,CASSQVYIAGADGYTF
NA,few,TRBV11-2,TRBJ2-7,TGTGCCAGCAGCTCAGGCCGGGACACAGACTACGAGCAGTACTTC,CASSSGRDTDYEQYF
NA,NA,TRBV7-6,TRBJ1-1,TGTGCCAGCAGGGACAGCCTGAACACTGAAGCTTTCTTT,CASRDSLNTEAFF
TRBD1,NA,TRBV9,TRBJ1-5,TGTGCCAGCAGCGTAGGACAGGGTTTATCACCCCAGCATTTT,CASSVGQGLSPQHF
NA,NA,TRBV16,TRBJ1-5,TGTGCCAGCAGCCATCCAGGGTTGGGTCAGCCCCAGCATTTT,CASSHPGLGQPQHF
NA,NA,TRBV27,TRBJ1-2,TGTGCCAGCAGTTCAGGGGCAGGGAAGGGCTACACCTTC,CASSSGAGKGYTF
TRBD1,NA,TRBV28,TRBJ1-2,TGTGCCAGCAGCCCACACCCTTCAGGGGGCGCCTCGCTGGGCTACACCTTC,CASSPHPSGGASLGYTF
NA,NA,TRBV4-2,TRBJ2-3,TGTGCCAGCAGCCCCGGACTAACCGATACGCAGTATTTT,CASSPGLTDTQYF
NA,NA,TRBV7-9,TRBJ1-5,TGTGCCAGCAGCTTCCCCGGAGATCAGCCCCAGCATTTT,CASSFPGDQPQHF
NA,NA,TRBV28,TRBJ1-1,TGTGCCAGCAGTCGGGGAAGTCCTGAAGCTTTCTTT,CASSRGSPEAFF
NA,NA,TRBV18,TRBJ2-7,TGTGCCAGCTCACCAGCCGACGGGTCCCTCTACGAGCAGTACTTC,CASSPADGSLYEQYF
TRBD2,once,TRBV2,TRBJ2-7,TGTGCCAGCAGTTCAGCGGGAGCGGGCTACGAGCAGTACTTC,CASSSAGAGYEQYF
NA,NA,TRBV4-1,TRBJ1-2,TGCGCCAGCAGCCAAGATTGGCGGGGTTCATGGGGCTACACCTTC,CASSQDWRGSWGYTF
NA,few,TRBV6-5,TRBJ1-2,TGTGCCAGCAGTTACTCGTTCGGCTATGGCTACACCTTC,CASSYSFGYGYTF
TRBD1,NA,TRBV28,TRBJ2-4,TGTGCCAGCAGTTTAAGACAGGGGTTAGCCAAAAACATTCAGTACTTC,CASSLRQGLAKNIQYF
NA,NA,TRBV4-1,TRBJ1-3,TGCGCCAGCACTACGACAGGCGAAAACACCATATATTTT,CASTTTGENTIYF
NA,NA,TRBV30,TRBJ2-7,TGTGCCTGGAGGGCGAGGGGTGGCTCCTACGAGCAGTACTTC,CAWRARGGSYEQYF
NA,NA,TRBV6-1,TRBJ2-3,TGTGCCAGCAGTGAGCTACTAGATCGGGAGTATTTT,CASSELLDREYF
NA,NA,TRBV30,TRBJ1-1,TGTGCCTGGAGTGTAGGGCAGCTGAACACTGAAGCTTTCTTT,CAWSVGQLNTEAFF
NA,NA,TRBV28,TRBJ2-2,TGTGCCAGCAAACCCAACAGTGGCGGGGAGCTGTTTTTT,CASKPNSGGELFF
NA,once,TRBV2,TRBJ2-1,TGTGCCAGCAGTGATAACAACATTTACGGGCAGTTCTTC,CASSDNNIYGQFF
NA,few,TRBV9,TRBJ1-1,TGTGCCAGCAGCGTAGTAGAGGGGGGAACTGAAGCTTTCTTT,CASSVVEGGTEAFF